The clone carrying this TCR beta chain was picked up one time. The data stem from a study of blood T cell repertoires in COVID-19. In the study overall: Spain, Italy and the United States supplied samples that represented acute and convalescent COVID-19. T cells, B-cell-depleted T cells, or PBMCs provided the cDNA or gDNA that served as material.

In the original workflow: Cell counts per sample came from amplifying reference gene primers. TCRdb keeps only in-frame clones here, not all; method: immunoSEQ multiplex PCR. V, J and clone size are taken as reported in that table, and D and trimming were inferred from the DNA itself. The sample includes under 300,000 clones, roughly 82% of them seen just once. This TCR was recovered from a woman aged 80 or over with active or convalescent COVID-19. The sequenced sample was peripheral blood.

CDR3 sequence (DNA): TGTGCCAGCGGGGGGGGCTTTCAACCCACTGAAGCTTTCTTT. Translation: CASGGGFQPTEAFF. J is TRBJ1-1 and V is TRBV28; TRBD1 might be the D (6 bases). V dropped 8 bases and J dropped 4 bases, with 17 bases sitting between them. The CDR3 is made up of 14 amino acids. Germline V lookup: CDR1 MDHEN, CDR2 SYDVKM.